What follows describes a single TCR beta chain. The data were obtained in a study of blood T cell repertoires in COVID-19. Looking at the study overall: Sources were T cells, B-cell-depleted T cells, or PBMCs; the material itself was cDNA or gDNA.

The repertoire was sequenced with immunoSEQ multiplex PCR; TCRdb's copy has only in-frame clones and lacks some. In the table there are 390,000 or so clones, 80% to 90% of which are singletons. CDR1 and CDR2 from the germline V gene are SGHRS and YFSETQ. The CDR3 sequence is 14 residues long. With 5 bases clipped from V and 2 bases from J, the junction kept 5 bases outside the gene matches. The gene calls are TRBV5-1 and TRBJ2-3, with TRBD1 matching over 7 bases. Sequencing was done on a sample of peripheral blood. The clonotype comes from a woman in her 30s with active or convalescent COVID-19. CDR3 protein: CASSGTEVTDTQYF. The CDR3 DNA reads TGCGCCAGCAGTGGGACAGAAGTCACAGATACGCAGTATTTT.